A single sample gave rise to the 6 T cell receptor beta chains below, sequenced in a study of T cell clones after liver transplantation. The assay was immunoSEQ multiplex PCR, and TCRdb's table has in-frame clones only and misses some. The profile shows tens of thousands of clones, less than 85% of them singletons. Sequencing was performed on CD4+ T cells from blood, taken at the 22-month timepoint. The receptors shown here come from a human patient who received a liver transplant. Some T cells may be graft donor cells.

The V and J genes are TRBV9 and TRBJ2-2; possibly TRBD1 or TRBD2 for D (5 bases each). Germline values: CDR1 SGDLS, CDR2 YYNGEE. The CDR3 contains 16 residues. Trimming left V 0 bases short and J 1 base short, with 10 bases between. CDR3 bases: TGTGCCAGCAGCGTAGTTGGGACGGGGAACACCGGGGAGCTGTTTTTT. Amino acid sequence: CASSVVGTGNTGELFF.

The rearrangement joins TRBV5-1 to TRBJ2-1; 8 positions agree with TRBD1. This CDR3 has 16 amino acids. Germline V gives CDR1 SGHRS, CDR2 YFSETQ. The trim removed 0 bases at V and 6 bases at J, leaving 8 bases unmatched. The CDR3 region has the DNA TGCGCCAGCAGCTTGGCCCCGGTGGACAGGGCCAATGAGCAGTTCTTC. Translated: CASSLAPVDRANEQFF.

This chain connects TRBV6-6 to TRBJ2-2; the match to TRBD1 covers 8 bases. Germline CDR1 reads MNHNY; CDR2 reads SVGAGI (reference sequence). V shed 6 bases, J shed 3 bases, and the junction held 9 bases outside the gene matches. CDR3 length: 16 amino acids. This CDR3 is CASSSSRGHYTGELFF. The CDR3, as DNA: TGTGCCAGCAGCTCCAGCAGGGGGCATTACACCGGGGAGCTGTTTTTT.

The V call is TRBV25-1, the J call TRBJ2-5; 10 bases fit TRBD2. The CDR3 runs to 17 residues. With 2 bases clipped from V and 5 bases from J, the junction kept 11 bases outside the gene matches. The germline CDR1 and CDR2 sequences are MGHDK and SYGVNS. CDR3 bases: TGTGCCAGCAGTGAAGACCCTAGCGGGGGATTATGGGAGACCCAGTACTTC. Residues: CASSEDPSGGLWETQYF.

The chain couples TRBV2 to TRBJ2-7, with TRBD2 as a possible D gene (6 bases). CDR1 and CDR2 from the germline V gene are SNHLY and FYNNEI. V dropped 8 bases and J dropped 7 bases, with 18 bases sitting between them. This CDR3 is built from 13 residues. The CDR3 nucleotides read TGTGCCAGCTGCTACCGGGACTCACAAGAGCAGTACTTC. Its protein is CASCYRDSQEQYF.

The chain couples TRBV20-1 to TRBJ2-7; maybe TRBD2 (5 bases). Trimming took off 4 bases at V and 2 bases at J, with 6 bases between the two ends. Germline CDR1 reads DFQATT; CDR2 reads SNEGSKA (reference sequence). The CDR3 has 11 residues. CDR3 in amino acids: CSAMRAYEQYF. The DNA of the CDR3 is TGCAGTGCTATGCGGGCCTACGAGCAGTACTTC.